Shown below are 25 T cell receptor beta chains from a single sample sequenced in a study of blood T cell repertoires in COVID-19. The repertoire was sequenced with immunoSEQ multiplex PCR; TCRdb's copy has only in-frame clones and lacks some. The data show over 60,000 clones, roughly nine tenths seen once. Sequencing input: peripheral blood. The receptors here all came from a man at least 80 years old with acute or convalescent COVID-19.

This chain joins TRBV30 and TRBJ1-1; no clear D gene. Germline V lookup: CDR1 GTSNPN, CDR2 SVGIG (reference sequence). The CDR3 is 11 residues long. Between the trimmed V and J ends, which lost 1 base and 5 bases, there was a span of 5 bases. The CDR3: CAWSGVTEAFF. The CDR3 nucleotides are TGTGCCTGGAGTGGAGTAACTGAAGCTTTCTTT. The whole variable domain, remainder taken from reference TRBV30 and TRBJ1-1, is SQTIHQWPATLVQPVGSPLSLECTVEGTSNPNLYWYRQAAGRGLQLLFYSVGIGQISSEVPQNLSASRPQDRQFILSSKKLLLSDSGFYLCAWSGVTEAFFGQGTRLTVV.

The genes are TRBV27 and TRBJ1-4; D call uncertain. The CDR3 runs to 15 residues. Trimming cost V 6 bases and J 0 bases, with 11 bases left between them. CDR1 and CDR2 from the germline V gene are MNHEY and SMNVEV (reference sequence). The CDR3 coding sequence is TGTGCCAGCAGCGCGACTTGGGCAACTAATGAAAAACTGTTTTTT. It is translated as CASSATWATNEKLFF.

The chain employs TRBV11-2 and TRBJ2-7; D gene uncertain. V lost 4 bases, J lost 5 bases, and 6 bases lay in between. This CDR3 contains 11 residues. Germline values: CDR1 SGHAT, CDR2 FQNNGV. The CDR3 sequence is CASSSRDEQYF. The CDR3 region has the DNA TGTGCCAGCAGCTCCCGGGACGAGCAGTACTTC.

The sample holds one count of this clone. The CDR3 is CASSMGPGDQPQHF. For the CDR3, the DNA is TGTGCCAGTAGTATGGGCCCCGGGGATCAGCCCCAGCATTTT. The rearrangement links TRBV19 to TRBJ1-5; D gene uncertain. The germline V gene has CDR1 LNHDA and CDR2 SQIVND (reference sequence). Trimming took off 3 bases at V and 5 bases at J, with 11 bases between the two ends. The CDR3 sequence is 14 residues long.

The CDR3 here is CAWTRQGNYGYTF. The CDR3 region has the DNA TGTGCCTGGACCCGACAGGGTAACTATGGCTACACCTTC. The chain joins TRBV30 to TRBJ1-2; 7 nucleotides match TRBD1. The CDR3 totals 13 residues. CDR1 and CDR2 (germline): GTSNPN, SVGIG (reference sequence). Losses at the gene ends were 4 bases for V and 1 base for J; bases not matched to a gene: 3.

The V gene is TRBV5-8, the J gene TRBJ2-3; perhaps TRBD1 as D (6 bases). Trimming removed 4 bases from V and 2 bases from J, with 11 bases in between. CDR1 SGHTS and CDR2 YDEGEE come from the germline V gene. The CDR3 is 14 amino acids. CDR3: CASSTGQSTDTQYF. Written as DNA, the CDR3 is TGTGCCAGCAGCACCGGACAGTCCACAGATACGCAGTATTTT.

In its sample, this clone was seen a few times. CDR3 residues: CASSSSSGRNEQFF. The CDR3 nucleotides read TGTGCCAGCAGTTCCTCGAGTGGTAGAAATGAGCAGTTCTTC. This chain links TRBV6-5 with TRBJ2-1, with D unresolved. CDR3 size: 14 residues. CDR1 MNHEY and CDR2 SVGAGI come from the germline V gene. Trimming took off 4 bases at V and 7 bases at J, with 14 bases between the two ends.

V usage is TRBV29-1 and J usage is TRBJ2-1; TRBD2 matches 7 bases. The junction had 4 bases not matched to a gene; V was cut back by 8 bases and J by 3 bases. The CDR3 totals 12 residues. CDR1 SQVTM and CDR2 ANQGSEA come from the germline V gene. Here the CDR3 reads CSFSSGYNEQFF. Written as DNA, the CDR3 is TGCAGCTTTTCTAGCGGCTACAATGAGCAGTTCTTC.

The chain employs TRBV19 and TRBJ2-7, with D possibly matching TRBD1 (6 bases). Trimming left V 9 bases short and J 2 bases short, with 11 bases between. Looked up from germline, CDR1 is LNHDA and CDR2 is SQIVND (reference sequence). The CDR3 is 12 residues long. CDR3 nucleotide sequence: TGTGCCAGCTCCAGGGGTACCTACGAGCAGTACTTC. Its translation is CASSRGTYEQYF.

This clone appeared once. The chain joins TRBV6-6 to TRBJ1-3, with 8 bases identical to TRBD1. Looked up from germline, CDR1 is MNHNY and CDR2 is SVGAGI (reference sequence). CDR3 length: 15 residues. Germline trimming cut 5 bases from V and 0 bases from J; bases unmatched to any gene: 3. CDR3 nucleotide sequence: TGTGCCAGCAGTGGGGACAGGACCTCTGGAAACACCATATATTTT. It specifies CASSGDRTSGNTIYF.

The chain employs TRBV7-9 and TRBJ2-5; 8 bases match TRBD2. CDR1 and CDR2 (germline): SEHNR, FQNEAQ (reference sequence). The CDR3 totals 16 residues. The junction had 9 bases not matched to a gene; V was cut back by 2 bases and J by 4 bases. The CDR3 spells CASSLRSGREVETQYF. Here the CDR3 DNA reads TGTGCCAGCAGCTTAAGGAGCGGGAGAGAGGTAGAGACCCAGTACTTC.

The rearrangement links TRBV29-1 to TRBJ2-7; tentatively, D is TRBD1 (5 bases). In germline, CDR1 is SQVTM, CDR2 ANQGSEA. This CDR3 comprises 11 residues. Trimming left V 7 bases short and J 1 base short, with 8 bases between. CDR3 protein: CSARQSYEQYF. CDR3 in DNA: TGCAGCGCTCGACAGTCCTACGAGCAGTACTTC.

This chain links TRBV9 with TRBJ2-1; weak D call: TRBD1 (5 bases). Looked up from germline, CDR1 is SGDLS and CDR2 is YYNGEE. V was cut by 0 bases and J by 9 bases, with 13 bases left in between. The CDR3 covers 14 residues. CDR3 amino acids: CASSVGVGVGEQFF. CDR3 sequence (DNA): TGTGCCAGCAGCGTAGGTGTAGGGGTTGGTGAGCAGTTCTTC.

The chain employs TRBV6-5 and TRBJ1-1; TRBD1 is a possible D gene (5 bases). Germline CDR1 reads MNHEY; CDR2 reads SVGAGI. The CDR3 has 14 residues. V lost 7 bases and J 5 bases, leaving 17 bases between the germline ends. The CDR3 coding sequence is TGTGCCAGCAAAAAGGGGCCGCAGAGGACTGAAGCTTTCTTT. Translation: CASKKGPQRTEAFF.

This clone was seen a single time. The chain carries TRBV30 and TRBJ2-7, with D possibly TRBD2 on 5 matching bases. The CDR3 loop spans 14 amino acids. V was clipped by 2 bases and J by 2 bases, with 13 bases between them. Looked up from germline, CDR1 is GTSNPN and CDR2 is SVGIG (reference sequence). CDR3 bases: TGTGCCTGGAGTCGACCTCCGGGAACCTACGAGCAGTACTTC. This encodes CAWSRPPGTYEQYF.

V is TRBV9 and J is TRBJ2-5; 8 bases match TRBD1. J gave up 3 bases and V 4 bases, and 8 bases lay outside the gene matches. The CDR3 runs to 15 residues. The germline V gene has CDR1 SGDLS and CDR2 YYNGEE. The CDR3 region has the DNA TGTGCCAGCAGCCTGGCGACAGGGGAGAAAGAGACCCAGTACTTC. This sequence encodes CASSLATGEKETQYF.

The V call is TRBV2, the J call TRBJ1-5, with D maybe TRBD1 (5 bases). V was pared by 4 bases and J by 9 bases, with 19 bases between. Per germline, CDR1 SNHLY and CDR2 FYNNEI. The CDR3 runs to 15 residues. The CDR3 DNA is TGTGCCAGCAGTGGTTCCCGGGGGTTAATCACGCCCCAGCATTTT. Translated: CASSGSRGLITPQHF.

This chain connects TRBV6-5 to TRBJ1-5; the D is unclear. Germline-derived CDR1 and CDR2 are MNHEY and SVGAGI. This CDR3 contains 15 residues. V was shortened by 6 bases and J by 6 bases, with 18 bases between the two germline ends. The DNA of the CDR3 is TGTGCCAGCAGCCGCACCGGTCAGGCACCTCAGCCCCAGCATTTT. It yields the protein CASSRTGQAPQPQHF.

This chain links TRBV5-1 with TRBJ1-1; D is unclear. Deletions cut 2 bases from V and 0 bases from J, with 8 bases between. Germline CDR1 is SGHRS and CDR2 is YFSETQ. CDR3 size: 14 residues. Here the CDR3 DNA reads TGCGCCAGCAGCTTTAACAGCATGAACACTGAAGCTTTCTTT. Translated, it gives CASSFNSMNTEAFF.

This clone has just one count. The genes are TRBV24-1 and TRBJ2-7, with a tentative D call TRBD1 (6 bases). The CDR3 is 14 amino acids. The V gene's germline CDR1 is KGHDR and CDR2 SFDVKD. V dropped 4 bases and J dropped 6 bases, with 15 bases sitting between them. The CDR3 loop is CATSDRNRVREQYF. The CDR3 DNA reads TGTGCCACCAGTGACCGGAACAGGGTCCGCGAGCAGTACTTC.

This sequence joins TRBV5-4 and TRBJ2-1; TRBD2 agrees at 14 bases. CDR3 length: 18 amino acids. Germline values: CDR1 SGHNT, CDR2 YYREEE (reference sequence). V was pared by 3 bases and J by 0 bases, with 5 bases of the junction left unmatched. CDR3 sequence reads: CASSSGTSGGSSYNEQFF. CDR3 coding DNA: TGTGCCAGCAGCTCAGGGACTAGCGGGGGCTCCTCCTACAATGAGCAGTTCTTC. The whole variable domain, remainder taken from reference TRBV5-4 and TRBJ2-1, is ETGVTQSPTHLIKTRGQQVTLRCSSQSGHNTVSWYQQALGQGPQFIFQYYREEENGRGNFPPRFSGLQFPNYSSELNVNALELDDSALYLCASSSGTSGGSSYNEQFFGPGTRLTVL.

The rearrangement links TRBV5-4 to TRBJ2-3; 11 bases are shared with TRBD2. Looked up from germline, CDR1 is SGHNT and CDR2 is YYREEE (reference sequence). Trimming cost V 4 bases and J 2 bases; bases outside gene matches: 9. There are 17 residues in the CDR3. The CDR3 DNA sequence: TGTGCCAGCAGCGGTACAGGGACTAGCGGATCCACAGATACGCAGTATTTT. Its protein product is CASSGTGTSGSTDTQYF. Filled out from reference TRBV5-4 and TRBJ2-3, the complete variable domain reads ETGVTQSPTHLIKTRGQQVTLRCSSQSGHNTVSWYQQALGQGPQFIFQYYREEENGRGNFPPRFSGLQFPNYSSELNVNALELDDSALYLCASSGTGTSGSTDTQYFGPGTRLTVL.

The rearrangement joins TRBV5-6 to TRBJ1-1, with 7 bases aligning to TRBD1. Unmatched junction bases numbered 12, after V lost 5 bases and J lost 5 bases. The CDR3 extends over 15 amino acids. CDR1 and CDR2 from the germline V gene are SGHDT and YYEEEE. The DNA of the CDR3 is TGTGCCAGCAGTTCAGATACAGGGGCTGGGACTGAAGCTTTCTTT. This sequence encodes CASSSDTGAGTEAFF.

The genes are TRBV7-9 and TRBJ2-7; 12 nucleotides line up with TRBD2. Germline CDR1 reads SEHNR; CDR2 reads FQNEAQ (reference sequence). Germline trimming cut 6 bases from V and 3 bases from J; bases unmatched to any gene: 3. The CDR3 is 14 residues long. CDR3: CASRLTSGSYEQYF. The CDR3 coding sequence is TGTGCCAGCAGACTGACTAGCGGGAGCTACGAGCAGTACTTC.

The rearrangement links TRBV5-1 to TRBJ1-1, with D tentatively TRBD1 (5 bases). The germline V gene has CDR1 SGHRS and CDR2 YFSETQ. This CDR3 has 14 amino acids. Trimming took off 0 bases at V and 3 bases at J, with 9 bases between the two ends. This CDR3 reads CASSLVGEDTEAFF. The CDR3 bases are TGCGCCAGCAGCTTGGTAGGGGAGGACACTGAAGCTTTCTTT.